This entry is about one TCR beta chain. This may be a read error: a much more frequent sequence differs by one nucleotide. The sample belongs to a study of molecular identifiers for immune sequencing clone quantification. In TCRdb, the PCR reads were re-called with MiXCR into one record per CDR3 protein. In the table there are under 350,000 distinct CDR3 sequences, 24% of which are singletons. The TCR sequence derives from a human donor in good health. Some libraries in this study had Jurkat cell RNA spiked in. The sequencing sample was made of naive CD8+ T cells from blood, with Jurkat cell RNA spiked in. Stated subset: FACS-sorted CD8+CD4-CCR7+CD45RA+ naive T cells.

In DNA, the CDR3 is TGTGCCAGCAGCTTAATAGGTCTGAACACTGTAGCTTTCTTT. Encoded protein: CASSLIGLNTVAFF. V usage is TRBV7-9 and J usage is TRBJ1-1; the D is unclear. The length of the CDR3 is 14 residues. The germline V gene has CDR1 SEHNR and CDR2 FQNEAQ (reference sequence).